This T cell receptor beta chain was captured by sequencing in a study of blood T cell repertoires in COVID-19. V was pared by 3 bases and J by 1 base, with 6 bases of the junction left unmatched. CDR3 size: 16 residues. The germline gives CDR1 SNHLY, CDR2 FYNNEI. Followed longitudinally, the Seattle patients had been enrolled during active infection. Authors' processing steps: How many nucleated cells were present was estimated from reference gene primer amplification. Profiling relied on immunoSEQ multiplex PCR, and the TCRdb table lists in-frame clones only, not all of them. V and J calls plus clone size are reproduced from that table; the DNA served to infer D and trimming. The sample carries more than 350,000 clones, roughly 90% recorded once.

The sequenced sample was peripheral blood. The clonotype was recovered from a woman in her thirties with COVID-19, enrolled during active disease. The chain carries TRBV2 and TRBJ2-5; 9 bases map to TRBD1. Written as DNA, the CDR3 is TGTGCCAGCAGTGACGTAAACAGGGGGCCCCAAGAGACCCAGTACTTC. Residues: CASSDVNRGPQETQYF.